The 14 T cell receptor beta chains reported below all come from one sample, sequenced in a study of CD8 T cells in Susac syndrome. Random-hexamer reverse transcription was applied to roughly 0.5 to 1 ug RNA. TCRdb re-called the immunoSEQ multiplex PCR reads through MiXCR, storing one row per CDR3 protein. The data hold over 80,000 distinct CDR3 sequences, with 94% observed a single time. Sequences were obtained from CD8+ T cells from PBMCs. The receptors were sampled from a human donor with Susac syndrome.

The genes are TRBV4-3 and TRBJ1-5; TRBD1 might be the D (5 bases). CDR3 size: 16 residues. Trimming left V 0 bases short and J 6 bases short, with 15 bases between. Germline CDR1 is LGHNA and CDR2 is YSLEER. CDR3 amino acids: CASSQDWRGVSQPQHF. The CDR3, as DNA: TGCGCCAGCAGCCAAGATTGGCGGGGGGTGAGTCAGCCCCAGCATTTT.

The chain couples TRBV6-1 to TRBJ2-2, with 11 bases identical to TRBD2. The CDR3 contains 15 residues. Germline assignment: CDR1 MNHNS and CDR2 SASEGT. J was trimmed by 6 bases and V by 2 bases; bases with no gene match: 2. The chain's CDR3 is CASSELAGGPGELFF. The CDR3 DNA sequence: TGTGCCAGCAGTGAACTAGCGGGAGGCCCCGGGGAGCTGTTTTTT.

CDR3 DNA: TGTGCCAGCAGCTCTGAGGGGTACGACACCGGGGAGCTGTTTTTT. Translation gives CASSSEGYDTGELFF. This sequence joins TRBV5-4 and TRBJ2-2; D may be TRBD1 or TRBD2 (5 bases each). This CDR3 has 15 amino acids. The germline V gene has CDR1 SGHNT and CDR2 YYREEE (reference sequence). Trimming stripped 3 bases from V and 3 bases from J, with 12 bases between.

V usage is TRBV28 and J usage is TRBJ2-1; D is undetermined. Looked up from germline, CDR1 is MDHEN and CDR2 is SYDVKM. Trimming took 2 bases from V and 10 from J, leaving 18 bases between them. The length of the CDR3 is 15 residues. The CDR3: CASSLDQPTTTEQFF. CDR3 nucleotide sequence: TGTGCCAGCAGTTTAGACCAGCCGACAACAACCGAGCAGTTCTTC.

The chain is built from TRBV9 and TRBJ2-1; TRBD2 aligns across 8 bases. The CDR3 spans 17 residues. Germline V lookup: CDR1 SGDLS, CDR2 YYNGEE. J was trimmed by 7 bases and V by 0 bases; bases with no gene match: 12. The CDR3 DNA is TGTGCCAGCAGCGTAGGGACTAGCACCATAGGTGTGAATGAGCAGTTCTTC. Translating gives CASSVGTSTIGVNEQFF.

The chain joins TRBV15 to TRBJ2-5; D is undetermined. Trimming took 0 bases from V and 1 from J, leaving 0 bases between them. The CDR3 is 12 amino acids. CDR1 and CDR2 (germline): LNHNV, YYDKDF (reference sequence). The CDR3 sequence is CATSRDQETQYF. The CDR3 DNA follows: TGTGCCACCAGCAGAGACCAAGAGACCCAGTACTTC.

This clonotype was seen only once. V is TRBV29-1 and J is TRBJ2-7, with a weak D call TRBD2 (6 bases). The CDR3 contains 12 residues. Germline CDR1 reads SQVTM; CDR2 reads ANQGSEA. V lost 0 bases and J lost 7, with 10 bases in between. CDR3 bases: TGCAGCGTTGAAGAGGGGGACTGGGAGCAGTACTTC. Translated: CSVEEGDWEQYF.

The gene calls are TRBV28 and TRBJ2-3; a possible D gene is TRBD1 (5 bases). This CDR3 region has 15 residues. Trimming took off 7 bases at V and 3 bases at J, with 17 bases between the two ends. Germline CDR1 is MDHEN and CDR2 is SYDVKM. The CDR3 here is CASTQGVISTDTQYF. CDR3 bases: TGTGCCAGCACCCAAGGGGTAATCAGTACAGATACGCAGTATTTT.

The gene calls are TRBV12-3 or TRBV12-4 and TRBJ2-3; 8 bases are a match to TRBD1. The CDR3 has 15 residues. With V trimmed by 6 bases and J by 2 bases, 7 bases remained unmatched. CDR3 loop: CASRLGDRNTDTQYF. The CDR3 region has the DNA TGTGCCAGCAGACTCGGGGACAGGAACACAGATACGCAGTATTTT.

V gene TRBV20-1 combines with J gene TRBJ2-5; D unclear. Trimming left V 1 base short and J 2 bases short, with 11 bases between. The CDR3 covers 14 residues. The germline V gene has CDR1 DFQATT and CDR2 SNEGSKA (reference sequence). DNA for the CDR3: TGCAGTGCTAGAGGTTCAGGCCCACAAGAGACCCAGTACTTC. Amino acid sequence: CSARGSGPQETQYF.

The chain combines TRBV4-2 with TRBJ2-1, with D tentatively TRBD1 (6 bases). The CDR3 extends over 14 amino acids. Germline V lookup: CDR1 LGHNA, CDR2 YNFKEQ. V dropped 0 bases and J dropped 8 bases, with 11 bases sitting between them. CDR3 nucleotide sequence: TGTGCCAGCAGCCAAGAAAGGCACAGGGATGAGCAGTTCTTC. Translation: CASSQERHRDEQFF.

This chain connects TRBV11-2 to TRBJ2-5; perhaps TRBD1 as D (5 bases). The V end was cut by 1 base, the J end by 5 bases, with 11 bases between. The germline CDR1 and CDR2 sequences are SGHAT and FQNNGV. The CDR3 has 14 amino acids. CDR3 residues: CASSLVGAGETQYF. In DNA, the CDR3 is TGTGCCAGCAGCTTAGTAGGGGCCGGCGAGACCCAGTACTTC.

The V and J genes are TRBV28 and TRBJ2-1; the match to TRBD2 covers 10 bases. The germline V gene encodes CDR1 MDHEN and CDR2 SYDVKM. This CDR3 is built from 15 residues. The J segment lost 2 bases and the V segment lost 8 bases, leaving 6 bases of the junction unmatched. The DNA of the CDR3 is TGTGCCAGCGTCGAGCGGGAGGGTACCTACAATGAGCAGTTCTTC. This encodes CASVEREGTYNEQFF.

V usage is TRBV20-1 and J usage is TRBJ2-7; 7 positions agree with TRBD2. V dropped 0 bases and J dropped 4; count of bases not matched to a gene: 9. The CDR3 is 15 residues long. The V gene's germline CDR1 is DFQATT and CDR2 SNEGSKA (reference sequence). CDR3 coding DNA: TGCAGTGCTAGAGACTTAAGCGGGGAAGGTTACGAGCAGTACTTC. Its translation is CSARDLSGEGYEQYF.